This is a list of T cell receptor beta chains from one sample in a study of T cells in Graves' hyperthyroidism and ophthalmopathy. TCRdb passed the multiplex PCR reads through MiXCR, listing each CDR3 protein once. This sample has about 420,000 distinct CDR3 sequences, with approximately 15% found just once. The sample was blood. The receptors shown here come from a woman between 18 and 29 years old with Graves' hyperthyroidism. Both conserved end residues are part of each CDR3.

CASSPGGYTIYF TRBJ1-3 12 TRBV12-3/TRBV12-4
CASSPADSSYEQYF TRBJ2-7 14 TRBV7-9
CASSPQGGTNYGYTF TRBJ1-2 15 TRBV6-1
CAISDTHRFGAFF TRBJ1-1 13 TRBV10-3
CASSDRTADEQYF TRBJ2-7 13 TRBV19
CARERDLSPTEDTEAFF TRBJ1-1 17 TRBV27
CASSSQGGGYGYTF TRBJ1-2 14 TRBV12-3/TRBV12-4
CASSGLHGLDTQYF TRBJ2-3 14 TRBV6-1
CSARLPGGGTQYF TRBJ2-3 13 TRBV20-1
CASSPFGGVDNSPLHF TRBJ1-6 16 TRBV18
CASSQGDREDNEQFF TRBJ2-1 15 TRBV4-1
CASSEVAGGPNEQFF TRBJ2-1 15 TRBV6-1
CASSPHPAETQYF TRBJ2-5 13 TRBV18
CASSLVGSGRSYGYTF TRBJ1-2 16 TRBV7-2
CASSSPGGGPLGEQFF TRBJ2-1 16 TRBV5-5
CASSQDGGLAGGTTYEQYF TRBJ2-7 19 TRBV3-1
CASSSTGASGNTIYF TRBJ1-3 15 TRBV11-2
CASSPGQSKPIEQYF TRBJ2-7 15 TRBV5-1
CASGPPRDVAYNEQFF TRBJ2-1 16 TRBV12-5
CASSLSAAPNTIYF TRBJ1-3 14 TRBV7-2
CASKLPDQYEQYF TRBJ2-7 13 TRBV5-1
CSAMTGNQPQHF TRBJ1-5 12 TRBV29-1
CSVGGGQGAFNEQFF TRBJ2-1 15 TRBV29-1
CASSHGIAKNIQYF TRBJ2-4 14 TRBV19
CASSHWTESTNEKLFF TRBJ1-4 16 TRBV4-1
CASSPGTSVGGELFF TRBJ2-2 15 TRBV7-6
CASSLVLLKNIQYF TRBJ2-4 14 TRBV5-8
CASTGIRQANTEAFF TRBJ1-1 15 TRBV12-3/TRBV12-4
CASSLTWWSQPQHF TRBJ1-5 14 TRBV13
CASSQVFRLGVTDTQYF TRBJ2-3 17 TRBV3-1
CASIKAQDDNTGELFF TRBJ2-2 16 TRBV2
CASSPRTGGDYGYTF TRBJ1-2 15 TRBV12-3/TRBV12-4
CASSFLDRATEAFF TRBJ1-1 14 TRBV7-9
CACRAGGAETQYF TRBJ2-5 13 TRBV28
CASSSPLAGGPYEQYF TRBJ2-7 16 TRBV28
CASSPRLGENTGELFF TRBJ2-2 16 TRBV3-1
CASSLAWWLGYGYTF TRBJ1-2 15 TRBV5-8
CASRVSSSLETQYF TRBJ2-5 14 TRBV2
CSDPGVQQVDTQYF TRBJ2-3 14 TRBV29-1
CASSLRDSSPLWEQYF TRBJ2-7 16 TRBV7-2
CASSEGTGSTDTQYF TRBJ2-3 15 TRBV12-3/TRBV12-4
CASRGTGYRNSPLHF TRBJ1-6 15 TRBV6-1
CASRSETTYNSPLHF TRBJ1-6 15 TRBV5-1
CASSFPGGGLNSPLHF TRBJ1-6 16 TRBV7-2
CASSQDWGAQTEAFF TRBJ1-1 15 TRBV3-1
CASSYGTDIGEQYF TRBJ2-7 14 TRBV12-3/TRBV12-4
CAWSVRGILAKNIQYF TRBJ2-4 16 TRBV30
CTSGDQDRETYGYTF TRBJ1-2 15 TRBV5-1
CSARRQYEQYF TRBJ2-7 11 TRBV20-1
CSDPRDPRGNQPQHF TRBJ1-5 15 TRBV29-1
CASNQLQGSTNEKLFF TRBJ1-4 16 TRBV19
CASSWSRSAGYQIYEQYF TRBJ2-7 18 TRBV5-6
CAIRKRGGADTQYF TRBJ2-3 14 TRBV10-3
CASSSLAGEYEQYF TRBJ2-7 14 TRBV27
CASSLSRQDGTQYF TRBJ2-3 14 TRBV27
CASSYPGLAGGNEQFF TRBJ2-1 16 TRBV6-5
CASSLSREAVGTGELFF TRBJ2-2 17 TRBV7-3